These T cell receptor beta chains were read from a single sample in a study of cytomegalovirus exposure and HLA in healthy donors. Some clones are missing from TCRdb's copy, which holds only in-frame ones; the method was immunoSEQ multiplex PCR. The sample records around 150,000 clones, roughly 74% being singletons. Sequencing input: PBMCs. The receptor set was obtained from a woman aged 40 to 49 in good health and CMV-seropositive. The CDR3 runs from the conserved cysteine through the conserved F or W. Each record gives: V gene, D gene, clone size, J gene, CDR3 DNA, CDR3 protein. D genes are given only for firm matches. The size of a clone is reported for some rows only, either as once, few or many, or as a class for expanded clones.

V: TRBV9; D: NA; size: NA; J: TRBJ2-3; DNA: TGTGCCAGCAGCGTAGTTGGTAGCGGCACAGATACGCAGTATTTT; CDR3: CASSVVGSGTDTQYF
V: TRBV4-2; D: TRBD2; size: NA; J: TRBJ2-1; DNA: TGTGCCAGCAGTCCGGGACTAGCGGGAGCCCCTAGGATTGAGCAGTTCTTC; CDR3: CASSPGLAGAPRIEQFF
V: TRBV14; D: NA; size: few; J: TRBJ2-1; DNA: TGTGCCAGCAGCCAAGACCCGCAGCGTTTATACAATGAGCAGTTCTTC; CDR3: CASSQDPQRLYNEQFF
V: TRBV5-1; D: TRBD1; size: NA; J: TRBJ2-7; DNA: TGCGCCAGCAGCTCTGACGGGACAGGGGGCGGATACGAGCAGTACTTC; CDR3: CASSSDGTGGGYEQYF
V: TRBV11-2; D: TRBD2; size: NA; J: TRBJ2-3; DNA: TGTGCCAGCAGCTTTGGGACTAGCGGGAGAAGGCGGACAGATACGCAGTATTTT; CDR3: CASSFGTSGRRRTDTQYF
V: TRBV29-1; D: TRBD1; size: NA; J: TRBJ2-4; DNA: TGCAGCGTTCCTGCGCGGGACAGGGCCACAAACATTCAGTACTTC; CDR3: CSVPARDRATNIQYF
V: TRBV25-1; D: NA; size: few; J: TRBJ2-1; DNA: TGTGCCAGCAGCACTACAGGCTTCTACAATGAGCAGTTCTTC; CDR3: CASSTTGFYNEQFF
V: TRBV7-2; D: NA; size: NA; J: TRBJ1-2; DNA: TGTGCCAGCAGCACCTACACCAACGGGGATGGCTACACCTTC; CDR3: CASSTYTNGDGYTF
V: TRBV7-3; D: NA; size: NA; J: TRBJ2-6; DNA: TGTGCCAGCAGCTTACGGCAGGTGCCCGCTGGGGCCAACGTCCTGACTTTC; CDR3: CASSLRQVPAGANVLTF
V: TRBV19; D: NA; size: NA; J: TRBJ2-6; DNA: TGTGCCAGTAGTATAGTTTGGAGCTCTGGGGCCAACGTCCTGACTTTC; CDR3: CASSIVWSSGANVLTF
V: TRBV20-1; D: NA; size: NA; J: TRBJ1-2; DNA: TGCAGTGCTAGAGATACTGGGCAGGGAACCTTC; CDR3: CSARDTGQGTF
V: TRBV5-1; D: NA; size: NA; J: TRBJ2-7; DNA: TGCGCCAGCGCCGTGGGGGCAGACCCCTTCTACGAGCAGTACTTC; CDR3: CASAVGADPFYEQYF
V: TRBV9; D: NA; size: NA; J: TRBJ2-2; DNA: TGTGCCAGCAGCACGGGGGAGAACACCGGGGAGCTGTTTTTT; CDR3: CASSTGENTGELFF
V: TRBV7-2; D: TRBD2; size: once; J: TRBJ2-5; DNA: TGTGCCAGCAGCTCTCGACTAGCGGGAGATTACCAAGAGACCCAGTACTTC; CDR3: CASSSRLAGDYQETQYF
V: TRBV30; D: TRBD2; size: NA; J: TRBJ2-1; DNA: TGTGCCTGGAGTCTAGCGGGAGCTTACAATGAGCAGTTCTTC; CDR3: CAWSLAGAYNEQFF
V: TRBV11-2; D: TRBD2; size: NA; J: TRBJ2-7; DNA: TGTGCGGCCCATAGCGGGAGTGCAGCCTACGAGCAGTACTTC; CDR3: CAAHSGSAAYEQYF
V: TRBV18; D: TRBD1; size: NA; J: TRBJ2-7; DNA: TGTGCCAGCTCACTCGCCGGGACAGGGGGGTCCTACGAGCAGTACTTC; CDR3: CASSLAGTGGSYEQYF
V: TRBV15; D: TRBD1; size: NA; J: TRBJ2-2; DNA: TGTGCCACCAGCAGAAATAGACCGGGACAGGGGACCGGGGAGCTGTTTTTT; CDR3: CATSRNRPGQGTGELFF
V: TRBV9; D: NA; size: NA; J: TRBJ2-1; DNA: TGTGCCAGCAGCGTAGACGATTTTCGGGGAGTGGTTGAGCAGTTCTTC; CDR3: CASSVDDFRGVVEQFF
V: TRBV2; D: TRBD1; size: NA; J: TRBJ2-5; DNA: TGTGCCAGCAGGACGCAGGGGGCGCGGGGAGAGACCCAGTACTTC; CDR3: CASRTQGARGETQYF